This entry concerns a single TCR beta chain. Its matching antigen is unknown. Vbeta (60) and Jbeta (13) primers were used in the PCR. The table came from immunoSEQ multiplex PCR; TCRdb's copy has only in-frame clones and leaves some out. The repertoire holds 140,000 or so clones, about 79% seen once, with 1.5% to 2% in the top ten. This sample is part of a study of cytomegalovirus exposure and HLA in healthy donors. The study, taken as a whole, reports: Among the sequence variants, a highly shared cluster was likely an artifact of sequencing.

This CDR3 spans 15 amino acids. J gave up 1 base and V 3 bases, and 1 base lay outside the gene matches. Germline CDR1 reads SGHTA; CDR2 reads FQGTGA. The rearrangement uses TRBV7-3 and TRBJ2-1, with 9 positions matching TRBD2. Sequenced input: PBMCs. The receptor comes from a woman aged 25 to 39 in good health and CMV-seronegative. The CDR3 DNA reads TGTGCCAGCAGCTTGAGCGGGGGGTCCTACAATGAGCAGTTCTTC. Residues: CASSLSGGSYNEQFF.